These 2 T cell receptor beta chains came from one sample sequenced in a study of cytomegalovirus exposure and HLA in healthy donors. Use of 60 Vbeta and 13 Jbeta primers characterized the PCR. TCRdb keeps only in-frame clones here, not all; method: immunoSEQ multiplex PCR. Of 95,000 to 100,000 clones in the sample, about 85% were seen once. The sequenced material came from PBMCs. These receptors came from a man aged 30 to 39 in good health and CMV-seronegative.

The CDR3 DNA sequence: TGTGCCAGCAGCTATACCGGGACTAGCGGGGGCCTCCCAACCTACGAGCAGTACTTC. It encodes CASSYTGTSGGLPTYEQYF. This rearrangement joins TRBV7-2 to TRBJ2-7, with TRBD2 matching over 14 bases. This CDR3 has 19 residues. The J segment lost 2 bases and the V segment lost 4 bases, leaving 13 bases of the junction unmatched. CDR1 and CDR2 (germline): SGHTA, FQGNSA.

This chain links TRBV28 with TRBJ1-2; 9 bases agree with TRBD1. Germline V gene sequence: CDR1 MDHEN, CDR2 SYDVKM. Unmatched junction bases numbered 8, after V lost 8 bases and J lost 4 bases. The CDR3 runs 14 residues. The CDR3 is CASDHGTGSYGYTF. The CDR3 coding sequence is TGTGCCAGCGACCACGGGACAGGGAGCTATGGCTACACCTTC.